The 7 T cell receptor beta chains reported below all come from one sample, sequenced in a study of blood T cell repertoires in COVID-19. Clones were read by immunoSEQ multiplex PCR, and TCRdb kept only the in-frame ones, dropping some. Of some 110,000 clones listed, roughly two thirds are singletons. Specimen: peripheral blood. These receptor sequences come from a human donor with acute or convalescent COVID-19. The donor label of this sample is uncertain.

By its share, this clone is medium-sized. The J gene is TRBJ1-2, the V gene TRBV2; D is perhaps TRBD1 (6 bases). Germline loops: CDR1 SNHLY, CDR2 FYNNEI. Trimming removed 1 base at V and 0 bases at J, with 9 bases between. The CDR3 contains 15 residues. Here the CDR3 reads CASSEEDRSNYGYTF. CDR3 DNA sequence: TGTGCCAGCAGTGAAGAAGACAGGTCTAACTATGGCTACACCTTC.

This clone was counted at least ten times. This chain joins TRBV6-5 and TRBJ1-5, with 7 nucleotides matching TRBD1. V was pared by 6 bases and J by 6 bases, with 11 bases of the junction left unmatched. Germline CDR1 is MNHEY and CDR2 is SVGAGI. CDR3 length: 15 residues. The CDR3 DNA follows: TGTGCCAGCAGCTTCTCTTACAGGGGCAGTCAGCCCCAGCATTTT. Its protein product is CASSFSYRGSQPQHF.

This chain uses TRBV7-2 with TRBJ2-3; 7 positions agree with TRBD2. The V gene's germline CDR1 is SGHTA and CDR2 FQGNSA. The CDR3 extends over 16 amino acids. Germline trimming cut 1 base from V and 1 base from J; bases unmatched to any gene: 5. The CDR3 spells CASSLGGGGGTDTQYF. DNA of the CDR3: TGTGCCAGCAGCTTAGGGGGCGGGGGAGGCACAGATACGCAGTATTTT. Using reference TRBV7-2 and TRBJ2-3 for the parts outside the CDR3, the full variable domain is GAGVSQSPSNKVTEKGKDVELRCDPISGHTALYWYRQSLGQGLEFLIYFQGNSAPDKSGLPSDRFSAERTGGSVSTLTIQRTQQEDSAVYLCASSLGGGGGTDTQYFGPGTRLTVL.

The chain combines TRBV2 with TRBJ1-6, with TRBD1 matching over 7 bases. The germline V gene has CDR1 SNHLY and CDR2 FYNNEI. The CDR3 is made up of 14 amino acids. The V gene end was trimmed by 6 bases and the J gene end by 6 bases; junction bases not matched to a gene: 5. This chain's CDR3 is CASRRQGPNSPLHF. CDR3 sequence (DNA): TGTGCCAGCAGGAGACAGGGTCCTAATTCACCCCTCCACTTT.

The rearrangement joins TRBV4-1 to TRBJ1-3; TRBD1 agrees at 7 bases. The CDR3 spans 16 residues. Germline CDR1 and CDR2: MGHRA and YSYEKL. V trimming: 2 bases; J trimming: 3 bases; junction bases outside the gene matches: 7. The CDR3 nucleotides are TGCGCCAGCAGCCAACAGACAGGGATAAATGGAAACACCATATATTTT. This gives the protein CASSQQTGINGNTIYF.

This chain connects TRBV9 to TRBJ2-3; 9 bases are a match to TRBD2. The germline V gene encodes CDR1 SGDLS and CDR2 YYNGEE. The CDR3 length is 16 residues. V lost 3 bases and J lost 0; bases outside the gene matches: 5. The CDR3 DNA reads TGTGCCAGCAGCGAGCGGGGGGACACTAGCACAGATACGCAGTATTTT. This translates into CASSERGDTSTDTQYF.

The chain uses TRBV7-8 and TRBJ1-2; D not resolved. Per the germline V gene, CDR1 is SGHVS and CDR2 is FQNEAQ. V dropped 0 bases and J dropped 1 base, with 9 bases sitting between them. The CDR3 is 15 residues long. DNA for the CDR3: TGTGCCAGCAGCTTAGCGCGCGGGTATAACTATGGCTACACCTTC. Protein: CASSLARGYNYGYTF.